This T cell receptor beta chain stems from a study of shared clonotypes between healthy human individuals. Positive CCR7 selection of CD45RO-negative cells yielded the naive CD8 cells, and terminally differentiated effector memory CD45RA+ cells were excluded. Only in-frame clones appear in the TCRdb table, and some are missing; sequencing was by immunoSEQ multiplex PCR. The sample contains about 550,000 clones, over 95% of which appear only once. Specimen: naive CD8+ T cells sorted from blood. The sequence came from a woman aged 25 to 39 in good health.

The CDR3 bases are TGTGCCATCAGTGAGCCTCGCGACCTCGGAAGGAACACCGGGGAGCTGTTTTTT. This sequence encodes CAISEPRDLGRNTGELFF. The chain is built from TRBV10-3 and TRBJ2-2; D unresolved. Per the germline V gene, CDR1 is ENHRY and CDR2 is SYGVKD. Trimming removed 2 bases at V and 1 base at J, with 17 bases between. The CDR3 runs 18 residues.